The next 25 T cell receptor beta chains were all read from a single sample in a study of blood T cell repertoires in COVID-19. Method: immunoSEQ multiplex PCR; TCRdb's copy keeps in-frame clones and lacks some. The table has hundreds of thousands of clones, about 79% seen once; the top ten hold about 9%. Sequencing was carried out using peripheral blood. These receptors all come from a man aged 80 or over with acute or convalescent COVID-19.

This chain joins TRBV6-5 and TRBJ2-3, with 9 bases lining up with TRBD1. V gave up 7 bases and J gave up 2 bases; unmatched junction bases: 4. Germline lookup yields CDR1 MNHEY and CDR2 SVGAGI. This CDR3 region has 14 residues. The CDR3 nucleotides read TGTGCCAGCACCCTACAGGGGGCCACAGATACGCAGTATTTT. Its protein is CASTLQGATDTQYF.

This clone was observed once. This chain uses TRBV19 with TRBJ2-7, with a weak D call TRBD1 (6 bases). Germline values: CDR1 LNHDA, CDR2 SQIVND (reference sequence). The V gene lost 4 bases and the J gene lost 3 bases, with 16 bases spanning the gap. This CDR3 is 15 amino acids long. The CDR3 loop is CASSKRDIQSYEQYF. The CDR3 DNA reads TGTGCCAGTAGTAAACGGGACATCCAAAGCTACGAGCAGTACTTC. Full variable domain (outside the CDR3, taken from reference TRBV19 and TRBJ2-7): DGGITQSPKYLFRKEGQNVTLSCEQNLNHDAMYWYRQDPGQGLRLIYYSQIVNDFQKGDIAEGYSVSREKKESFPLTVTSAQKNPTAFYLCASSKRDIQSYEQYFGPGTRLTVT.

J is TRBJ1-6 and V is TRBV29-1, with 7 bases fitting TRBD1. V shed 0 bases and J 14 bases; nucleotides not matched to a gene: 4. Germline loops: CDR1 SQVTM, CDR2 ANQGSEA. This CDR3 is 12 amino acids long. CDR3 sequence (DNA): TGCAGCGTTGAAGACAACAGGGGATCCCTCCACTTT. Translated: CSVEDNRGSLHF.

This clone has a single count. The V and J genes are TRBV15 and TRBJ2-1, with 9 bases that match TRBD1. CDR1 is LNHNV, CDR2 YYDKDF, per germline (reference sequence). With V trimmed by 1 base and J by 7 bases, 5 bases remained unmatched. The CDR3 totals 15 residues. Written as DNA, the CDR3 is TGTGCCACCAGCAGAGCAGCCGGGACAGGGAATGAGCAGTTCTTC. Its translation: CATSRAAGTGNEQFF.

This clone occurred a few times. This sample includes further DNA sequences coding for the same CDR3. The gene calls are TRBV27 and TRBJ1-2; D is perhaps TRBD1 (5 bases). Trimming cost V 2 bases and J 4 bases, with 8 bases left between them. The germline CDR1 and CDR2 sequences are MNHEY and SMNVEV (reference sequence). There are 13 residues in the CDR3. CDR3 loop: CASSLRGFYGYTF. The DNA for the CDR3 is TGTGCCAGCAGTTTAAGGGGATTCTATGGCTACACCTTC.

The chain has TRBV24-1 and TRBJ2-1; TRBD2 matches at 12 bases. V lost 4 bases and J lost 5; bases outside the gene matches: 5. Germline V gene lookup returns CDR1 KGHDR and CDR2 SFDVKD. The CDR3 consists of 16 residues. The chain's CDR3 is CATSDHRTSGNNEQFF. DNA for the CDR3: TGTGCCACCAGTGACCACCGGACTAGCGGGAACAATGAGCAGTTCTTC.

The CDR3 DNA sequence: TGTGCCAGCAGCCAAGGGGGGCTAGCCGGCTACAATGAGCAGTTCTTC. Translation: CASSQGGLAGYNEQFF. This chain uses TRBV3-1 (or the pseudogene TRBV3-2) with TRBJ2-1; D possibly corresponds to TRBD1 (6 bases). Germline V CDR1 and CDR2: LGHDT, YNNKEL (reference sequence). The CDR3 consists of 16 residues. V gave up 1 base and J gave up 3 bases, with 13 bases separating them.

The chain links TRBV28 to TRBJ2-4; tentative D call: TRBD1 (5 bases). There are 18 residues in the CDR3. Trimming shortened V by 6 bases and J by 6 bases, and 27 bases separated the two germline ends. The germline V gene encodes CDR1 MDHEN and CDR2 SYDVKM. The CDR3 region has the DNA TGTGCCAGCAGCCCCGACCGGTCATTCCCCAGGGCCCGAAACATTCAGTACTTC. Its translation is CASSPDRSFPRARNIQYF.

The chain recombines TRBV15 with TRBJ2-7; TRBD2 might be the D (6 bases). The germline CDR1 and CDR2 sequences are LNHNV and YYDKDF (reference sequence). V was shortened by 0 bases and J by 3 bases, with 12 bases between the two germline ends. The length of the CDR3 is 15 residues. CDR3 amino acids: CATSRESGSGYEQYF. CDR3 DNA: TGTGCCACCAGCAGAGAAAGCGGGTCAGGCTACGAGCAGTACTTC.

CDR3 coding DNA: TGTGCCAGCAGCTTAAATTACGGGGATCCCTACGAGCAGTACTTC. It yields the protein CASSLNYGDPYEQYF. The chain has TRBV7-2 and TRBJ2-7; weak D call: TRBD2 (5 bases). The germline CDR1 and CDR2 sequences are SGHTA and FQGNSA. V gave up 2 bases and J gave up 2 bases, with 13 bases separating them. The CDR3 totals 15 residues.

The chain combines TRBV10-3 with TRBJ2-7; TRBD2 aligns across 10 bases. V was pared by 6 bases and J by 3 bases, with 5 bases of the junction left unmatched. This CDR3 is 14 amino acids long. Germline lookup yields CDR1 ENHRY and CDR2 SYGVKD. For the CDR3, the DNA is TGTGCCATCAGCGAGCGGGGGGGCTTCTACGAGCAGTACTTC. Encoded protein: CAISERGGFYEQYF.

This clone showed up just a few times. The chain uses TRBV11-2 and TRBJ2-3, with D possibly TRBD1 on 6 matching bases. The germline gives CDR1 SGHAT, CDR2 FQNNGV. V was clipped by 2 bases and J by 4 bases, with 16 bases between them. The CDR3 runs 16 residues. CDR3 region: CASSLWGTNRADTQYF. The DNA of the CDR3 is TGTGCCAGCAGCTTATGGGGCACCAACAGGGCAGATACGCAGTATTTT.

The chain is built from TRBV18 and TRBJ2-7; 9 positions agree with TRBD2. After removal of 2 bases from V and 4 bases from J, the junction contained 3 bases not matched to a gene. This CDR3 is built from 14 residues. Germline V gene sequence: CDR1 KGHSH, CDR2 LQKENI. DNA for the CDR3: TGTGCCAGCTCACCAACGACTAGCGGATACGAGCAGTACTTC. This encodes CASSPTTSGYEQYF.

This chain links TRBV2 with TRBJ2-2; a weak D match, TRBD1 (6 bases). V was clipped by 6 bases and J by 2 bases, with 10 bases between them. This CDR3 has 14 residues. Germline-derived CDR1 and CDR2 are SNHLY and FYNNEI. As DNA, the CDR3 is TGTGCCAGCAGGACAGGTGTAAACACCGGGGAGCTGTTTTTT. Its translation: CASRTGVNTGELFF.

J is TRBJ1-2 and V is TRBV28; possible D gene TRBD1, 5 bases. Per germline, CDR1 MDHEN and CDR2 SYDVKM. This CDR3 comprises 15 residues. Trimming pared 2 bases from V and 5 bases from J, leaving 15 bases between. CDR3 loop: CASSLVMARGYGYTF. The DNA of the CDR3 is TGTGCCAGCAGTTTAGTTATGGCGCGGGGGTATGGCTACACCTTC.

The chain couples TRBV24-1 to TRBJ2-6; 7 bases align to TRBD1. The CDR3 is 14 amino acids. Trimming took 12 bases from V and 2 from J; bases not matched to a gene: 6. CDR1 and CDR2 from the germline V gene are KGHDR and SFDVKD. CDR3: CASATGAGANVLTF. DNA of the CDR3: TGTGCCTCCGCAACAGGGGCTGGGGCCAACGTCCTGACTTTC.

J is TRBJ1-2 and V is TRBV6-5; D gene uncertain. The germline CDR1 and CDR2 sequences are MNHEY and SVGAGI. This CDR3 comprises 13 residues. Between the trimmed V and J ends, which lost 2 bases and 6 bases, there was a span of 10 bases. CDR3: CASSYEGRDGYTF. The CDR3 nucleotides read TGTGCCAGCAGTTACGAAGGTCGGGATGGCTACACCTTC.

This clone was seen a handful of times. The V and J genes are TRBV5-1 and TRBJ2-7, with TRBD1 matching over 7 bases. Germline trimming cut 5 bases from V and 3 bases from J; bases unmatched to any gene: 5. Germline CDR1 and CDR2: SGHRS and YFSETQ. The CDR3 is 13 amino acids. Written as DNA, the CDR3 is TGCGCCAGCAGTTCCGACAGGGTCTACGAGCAGTACTTC. Translating gives CASSSDRVYEQYF.

This CDR3 is CASERISGANVLTF. In nucleotides, the CDR3 is TGTGCCAGCGAGAGGATTTCTGGGGCCAACGTCCTGACTTTC. The chain employs TRBV6-5 and TRBJ2-6; unclear D gene. Germline V lookup: CDR1 MNHEY, CDR2 SVGAGI. The V end lost 8 bases, the J end lost 1 base, and 9 bases lay between the germline ends. This CDR3 comprises 14 residues.

This clone has just a few counts. The V call is TRBV6-5, the J call TRBJ1-1; tentative D call: TRBD1 (5 bases). Deletions cut 8 bases from V and 1 base from J, with 14 bases between. Germline CDR1 reads MNHEY; CDR2 reads SVGAGI. The CDR3 consists of 14 residues. The chain's CDR3 is CASQSTGGNTEAFF. CDR3 sequence (DNA): TGTGCCAGCCAATCGACGGGGGGGAACACTGAAGCTTTCTTT.

This sequence joins TRBV3-1 (or the pseudogene TRBV3-2) and TRBJ1-5; tentatively, D is TRBD1 (6 bases). The CDR3 is made up of 16 amino acids. CDR1 and CDR2 (germline): LGHDT, YNNKEL (reference sequence). Trimming took off 0 bases at V and 3 bases at J, with 12 bases between the two ends. Here the CDR3 DNA reads TGTGCCAGCAGCCAAGATCCGGGGGGCGACAATCAGCCCCAGCATTTT. It encodes CASSQDPGGDNQPQHF.

The rearrangement uses TRBV5-5 and TRBJ1-1, with a weak D call TRBD1 (5 bases). The CDR3 totals 15 residues. The germline gives CDR1 SGHKS, CDR2 YYEKEE (reference sequence). V was pared by 0 bases and J by 0 bases, with 9 bases between. In nucleotides, the CDR3 is TGTGCCAGCAGCTTGGCCGGGGGGATGAACACTGAAGCTTTCTTT. It specifies CASSLAGGMNTEAFF.

V and J are TRBV12-5 and TRBJ1-3; 8 bases match TRBD1. This CDR3 comprises 16 residues. Trimming cost V 5 bases and J 0 bases; bases outside gene matches: 6. Germline assignment: CDR1 LGHNT and CDR2 FRNRAP. For the CDR3, the DNA is TGTGCTAGTGGTGCGGACAGGGCCAGCTCTGGAAACACCATATATTTT. Translating it yields CASGADRASSGNTIYF.

This chain links TRBV25-1 with TRBJ1-6, with 8 bases aligning to TRBD1. V gave up 6 bases and J gave up 9 bases; unmatched junction bases: 4. CDR1 MGHDK and CDR2 SYGVNS come from the germline V gene. This CDR3 spans 13 amino acids. The CDR3 region is CASRDRASSPLHF. Here the CDR3 DNA reads TGTGCCAGCAGGGACAGGGCCAGTTCACCCCTCCACTTT.

This chain uses TRBV27 with TRBJ2-7, with 8 bases identical to TRBD1. Trimming at V came to 3 bases and at J to 2 bases, leaving 3 bases not matched to a gene. The CDR3 contains 14 residues. Germline V gene data show CDR1 as MNHEY and CDR2 as SMNVEV (reference sequence). The CDR3 DNA is TGTGCCAGCAGTTTCAGGGGGCCGACCTACGAGCAGTACTTC. It is translated as CASSFRGPTYEQYF.